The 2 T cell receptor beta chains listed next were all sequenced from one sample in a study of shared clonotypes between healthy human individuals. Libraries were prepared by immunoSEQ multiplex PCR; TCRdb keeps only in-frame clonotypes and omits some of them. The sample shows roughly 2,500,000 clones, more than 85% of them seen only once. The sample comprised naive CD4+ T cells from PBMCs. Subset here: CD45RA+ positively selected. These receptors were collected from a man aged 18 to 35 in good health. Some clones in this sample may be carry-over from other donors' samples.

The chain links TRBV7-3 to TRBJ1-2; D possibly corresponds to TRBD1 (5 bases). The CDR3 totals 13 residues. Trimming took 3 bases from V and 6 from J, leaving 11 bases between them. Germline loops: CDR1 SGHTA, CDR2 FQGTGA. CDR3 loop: CASSFSGTDGYTF. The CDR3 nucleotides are TGTGCCAGCAGCTTTTCCGGGACGGATGGCTACACCTTC.

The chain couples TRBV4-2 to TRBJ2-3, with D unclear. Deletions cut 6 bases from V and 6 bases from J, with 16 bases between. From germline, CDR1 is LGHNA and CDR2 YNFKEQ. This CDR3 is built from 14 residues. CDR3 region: CASSGPNMEDTQYF. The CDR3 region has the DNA TGTGCCAGCAGTGGACCCAATATGGAGGATACGCAGTATTTT.